The 2 T cell receptor beta chains presented below share a single source sample, sequenced in a study of T cells in Graves' hyperthyroidism and ophthalmopathy. Using RNA transcripts as the source, TCR beta CDR3 regions were amplified. First-round RT-PCR of the TCR CDR3 relied on the HTBI primer set. TCRdb re-derived calls from the multiplex PCR reads in MiXCR, one entry per CDR3 protein. The sample includes 550,000 to 600,000 distinct CDR3 sequences, 16% of them seen just once. The sequencing input was blood. The source is a woman between 18 and 29 years old with Graves' hyperthyroidism.

A few counts support this clonotype. The chain joins TRBV19 to TRBJ2-6; TRBD1 or TRBD2 may be the D gene (5 bases each). The CDR3 spans 14 residues. CDR1 and CDR2 from the germline V gene are LNHDA and SQIVND (reference sequence). The V and J ends lost 7 bases and 4 bases respectively, with 11 bases between them. The CDR3 is CASMSGSGANVLTF. CDR3 nucleotide sequence: TGTGCCAGTATGTCAGGGAGCGGGGCCAACGTCCTGACTTTC.

At least ten counts were recorded for this clonotype. The chain links TRBV7-8 to TRBJ2-1, with 11 bases that match TRBD2. V was clipped by 5 bases and J by 8 bases; unmatched bases: 11. The germline gives CDR1 SGHVS, CDR2 FQNEAQ. The CDR3 loop spans 16 amino acids. In DNA, the CDR3 is TGTGCCAGCAGCCCAAGAGGTAGCGGGAGGGTAGATGAGCAGTTCTTC. Translating it yields CASSPRGSGRVDEQFF.